This is a list of T cell receptor beta chains from one sample in a study of cytomegalovirus exposure and HLA in healthy donors. Generated by immunoSEQ multiplex PCR, the TCRdb table keeps only in-frame clones and is missing some. The data show tens of thousands of clones, approximately 90% seen once. The sequencing input was PBMCs. The source of these receptors is a man aged 18 to 35 in good health and CMV-seronegative. Both conserved end residues are part of each CDR3. A D gene is named only where the DNA matches it firmly. Only some rows state a clone size, as once, few, many or a class for expanded clones.

abundance,j_gene,v_gene,d_gene,len,CDR3aa,CDR3nt
.,TRBJ2-5,TRBV6-1,.,14,CASSQAGGQETQYF,TGTGCCAGCAGCCAAGCCGGGGGCCAAGAGACCCAGTACTTC
.,TRBJ2-3,TRBV7-8,TRBD1,17,CASGDRGSLLNADTQYF,TGTGCCAGCGGGGACAGGGGATCCCTCCTGAATGCAGATACGCAGTATTTT
.,TRBJ2-6,TRBV5-6,.,14,CASSPKSGANVLTF,TGTGCCAGCAGCCCCAAATCTGGGGCCAACGTCCTGACTTTC
.,TRBJ1-1,TRBV2,TRBD1,17,CASNRDRGNDMNTEAFF,TGTGCCAGCAACCGGGACAGGGGAAACGACATGAACACTGAAGCTTTCTTT
.,TRBJ2-5,TRBV11-2,TRBD1,13,CASRPQGLQTQYF,TGTGCCAGCAGACCACAGGGGCTGCAGACCCAGTACTTC
.,TRBJ1-2,TRBV6-5,.,11,CASSSDYGYTF,TGTGCCAGCAGTTCCGACTATGGCTACACCTTC
.,TRBJ2-1,TRBV28,TRBD2,15,CASSLTSGRANEQFF,TGTGCCAGCAGTTTGACTAGCGGGAGGGCCAATGAGCAGTTCTTC
.,TRBJ1-2,TRBV5-4,TRBD1,15,CASSLGDRDNYGYTF,TGTGCCAGCAGCTTGGGGGACAGGGACAACTATGGCTACACCTTC
.,TRBJ2-5,TRBV29-1,TRBD1,13,CSVSGGNQETQYF,TGCAGCGTTTCAGGGGGCAATCAAGAGACCCAGTACTTC
once,TRBJ1-1,TRBV14,.,15,CASSQLTSKNTEAFF,TGTGCCAGCAGCCAATTGACATCCAAGAACACTGAAGCTTTCTTT
.,TRBJ1-5,TRBV6-5,TRBD1,14,CASSTGDTGQPQHF,TGTGCCAGCAGTACAGGGGATACGGGTCAGCCCCAGCATTTT
.,TRBJ2-7,TRBV6-1,.,15,CASSQLMTSAYEQYF,TGTGCCAGCAGCCAACTTATGACTAGTGCCTACGAGCAGTACTTC
.,TRBJ2-3,TRBV25-1,TRBD1,15,CASSALRGPTDTQYF,TGTGCCAGCAGTGCTCTCAGGGGGCCCACAGATACGCAGTATTTT
.,TRBJ2-1,TRBV9,TRBD2,16,CASSVDASGPESEQFF,TGTGCCAGCAGCGTAGATGCTAGCGGCCCCGAGAGTGAGCAGTTCTTC
.,TRBJ2-5,TRBV7-2,TRBD1,15,CASSTMDRAEETQYF,TGTGCCAGCAGCACCATGGACAGGGCCGAAGAGACCCAGTACTTC
.,TRBJ1-5,TRBV18,.,14,CASSPDRNNQPQHF,TGTGCCAGCTCTCCTGACAGAAACAATCAGCCCCAGCATTTT
.,TRBJ2-3,TRBV11-2,TRBD2,18,CASSQTSGAPLLTDTQYF,TGTGCCAGCAGCCAAACTAGCGGAGCCCCATTACTCACAGATACGCAGTATTTT
.,TRBJ1-2,TRBV6-5,.,15,CASSGLLDPNYGYTF,TGTGCCAGCTCCGGACTCCTCGATCCTAACTATGGCTACACCTTC
.,TRBJ2-7,TRBV5-1,.,16,CASSLALGAGNYEQYF,TGCGCCAGCAGCTTGGCCCTCGGTGCAGGGAACTACGAGCAGTACTTC
.,TRBJ2-1,TRBV11-3,.,17,CASSLAPSGIAYNEQFF,TGTGCCAGCAGCTTAGCTCCCTCAGGTATCGCCTACAATGAGCAGTTCTTC
once,TRBJ2-5,TRBV2,TRBD1,11,CASDREETQYF,TGTGCCAGCGACAGGGAAGAGACCCAGTACTTC
once,TRBJ1-2,TRBV19,.,14,CASSLGLGLYGYTF,TGTGCCAGTAGTTTAGGCTTGGGGCTCTATGGCTACACCTTC
few,TRBJ2-1,TRBV6-5,.,12,CAIRTSLDEQFF,TGTGCCATCAGAACTAGCTTGGATGAGCAGTTCTTC
once,TRBJ1-1,TRBV6-4,TRBD1,13,CASSESGGTEAFF,TGTGCCAGCAGTGAGTCAGGGGGGACTGAAGCTTTCTTT
.,TRBJ1-3,TRBV9,.,16,CASSTTGRGSGNTIYF,TGTGCCAGCAGCACCACGGGGAGGGGCTCTGGAAACACCATATATTTT
.,TRBJ1-6,TRBV19,TRBD1,15,CASSLQQGSNSPLHF,TGTGCCAGTAGTTTGCAACAGGGGAGTAATTCACCCCTCCACTTT
once,TRBJ2-2,TRBV2,.,15,CASSGRTRNTGELFF,TGTGCCAGCAGTGGCAGGACAAGGAACACCGGGGAGCTGTTTTTT
.,TRBJ2-5,TRBV6-1,TRBD2,15,CASSLRTSGQETQYF,TGTGCCAGCAGCCTCAGGACTAGCGGGCAAGAGACCCAGTACTTC
few,TRBJ2-2,TRBV9,TRBD2,14,CASSAGLAPGELFF,TGTGCCAGCAGCGCGGGACTAGCCCCCGGGGAGCTGTTTTTT
.,TRBJ1-2,TRBV5-6,.,14,CASSLYRADYGYTF,TGTGCCAGCAGCTTGTACAGGGCGGATTATGGCTACACCTTC
.,TRBJ1-5,TRBV6-6,.,14,CASRAPGSDQPQHF,TGTGCCAGCAGAGCCCCAGGGTCGGATCAGCCCCAGCATTTT
.,TRBJ2-7,TRBV15,.,16,CATSRGGGFQLYEQYF,TGTGCCACCAGCAGAGGAGGAGGTTTTCAGCTCTACGAGCAGTACTTC
.,TRBJ2-3,TRBV19,.,13,CASTTTLGDTQYF,TGTGCCAGTACCACGACTTTGGGAGATACGCAGTATTTT
.,TRBJ2-1,TRBV27,.,15,CASRKQLSSYNEQFF,TGTGCCAGCAGGAAGCAATTAAGCTCCTACAATGAGCAGTTCTTC
.,TRBJ2-5,TRBV4-2,TRBD2,17,CASSQSAGGPPRETQYF,TGTGCCAGCAGCCAGTCTGCGGGGGGTCCTCCTCGAGAGACCCAGTACTTC
.,TRBJ2-1,TRBV2,.,16,CASRQKAGLSYNEQFF,TGTGCCAGCAGACAAAAGGCAGGACTTTCCTACAATGAGCAGTTCTTC
once,TRBJ2-1,TRBV28,TRBD2,14,CASSLAGGPDEQFF,TGTGCCAGCAGTTTAGCGGGAGGGCCGGATGAGCAGTTCTTC
.,TRBJ1-2,TRBV14,.,14,CASSQGRVNYGYTF,TGTGCCAGCAGCCAAGGCAGGGTTAACTATGGCTACACCTTC
.,TRBJ2-3,TRBV5-1,TRBD1,15,CASSTTGGWQDTQYF,TGCGCCAGCAGCACTACAGGGGGCTGGCAAGATACGCAGTATTTT
few,TRBJ2-2,TRBV9,TRBD1,15,CASSVGGRGTGELFF,TGTGCCAGCAGCGTAGGGGGCAGGGGGACCGGGGAGCTGTTTTTT
.,TRBJ1-5,TRBV6-1,.,14,CASSEVSYNQPQHF,TGTGCCAGCAGTGAAGTGAGCTACAATCAGCCCCAGCATTTT
.,TRBJ2-7,TRBV11-2,TRBD1,15,CASSRRDRASYEQYF,TGTGCCAGCAGCCGCCGGGACAGGGCTTCCTACGAGCAGTACTTC
.,TRBJ1-2,TRBV7-9,.,12,CASSPPSPGYTF,TGTGCCAGCAGCCCCCCCAGTCCGGGCTACACCTTC
.,TRBJ2-5,TRBV27,.,16,CASSLSVSEYKETQYF,TGTGCCAGCAGTTTATCGGTTAGCGAATATAAAGAGACCCAGTACTTC
.,TRBJ2-2,TRBV4-2,.,16,CASSQAGSMHTGELFF,TGTGCCAGCAGCCAAGCTGGGAGTATGCACACCGGGGAGCTGTTTTTT
.,TRBJ2-1,TRBV19,TRBD1,14,CASSRDRAGNEQFF,TGTGCCAGTAGTAGGGACAGGGCGGGGAATGAGCAGTTCTTC
.,TRBJ1-2,TRBV19,TRBD1,11,CASRQGSGYTF,TGTGCCAGCCGACAGGGAAGTGGCTACACCTTC
.,TRBJ2-5,TRBV7-6,.,14,CASSLAGGSAAQYF,TGTGCCAGCAGCTTAGCGGGCGGCTCAGCGGCCCAGTACTTC
.,TRBJ2-5,TRBV7-7,.,14,CASSLDTGSETQYF,TGTGCTAGCAGCTTAGATACGGGGTCGGAGACCCAGTACTTC
.,TRBJ2-1,TRBV6-1,TRBD1,14,CASSGAGGRNEQFF,TGTGCCAGCAGTGGGGCAGGGGGCCGCAATGAGCAGTTCTTC